This T cell receptor (beta chain) derives from a study of T-cell memory formation after mild COVID-19. Note on this clonotype: Its antigen is unidentified.

Using its own MiXCR run on the 5' RACE reads, TCRdb lists one record per CDR3 protein. The data show about 410,000 distinct CDR3 sequences, 20% to 25% seen once. Study-wide results and limits: Second-wave clones that peaked on day 37 lacked confirmed SARS-CoV-2 specificity. Shrinking CD4+ clones resided mostly in CM and EM, and CD8+ ones in EMRA. Pre-infection memory already had some responding clones, implying cross-reactive memory joined.

The V gene's germline CDR1 is KGHDR and CDR2 SFDVKD. The CDR3 is made up of 17 amino acids. V gave up 4 bases and J gave up 4 bases; unmatched junction bases: 9. The receptor's source is an adult woman who had mild COVID-19 (a few samples of this study predate the infection). Cell type and time point are not known. The V gene is TRBV24-1, the J gene TRBJ2-5, with TRBD2 identical over 12 bases. Sequencing input: PBMCs or a T cell subset sorted from them (not recorded which). CDR3 protein: CATSDNVRLAGVETQYF. The CDR3 DNA is TGTGCCACCAGTGACAACGTCAGACTAGCGGGAGTAGAGACCCAGTACTTC.